This T cell receptor beta chain was found in a study of technical replicates of blood from a handful of donors. This CDR3 spans 15 amino acids. Per germline, CDR1 SGHNT and CDR2 YENEEA. J was trimmed by 4 bases and V by 1 base; bases with no gene match: 2. Using immunoSEQ multiplex PCR, the repertoire was profiled, and TCRdb retains in-frame clones only, with some absent. The sample has 74,000 or so clones; approximately 91% are singletons. This chain joins TRBV11-3 and TRBJ2-1; 9 bases fit TRBD2. The sequence derives from a human donor in good health. Material: T cells isolated from PBMCs. The CDR3 DNA sequence: TGTGCCAGCAGCTTAGTGACTAGCGGTTACAATGAGCAGTTCTTC. It translates to CASSLVTSGYNEQFF. The whole variable domain, remainder taken from reference TRBV11-3 and TRBJ2-1, is EAGVVQSPRYKIIEKKQPVAFWCNPISGHNTLYWYLQNLGQGPELLIRYENEEAVDDSQLPKDRFSAERLKGVDSTLKIQPAELGDSAVYLCASSLVTSGYNEQFFGPGTRLTVL.